This T cell receptor beta chain derives from a study of OX40 agonist ivuxolimab in advanced cancers. Regarding the study as a whole: The average count of expanded clones was higher among CD8+ T cells than among CD4+.

In regard to this clone: The antigen remains undetermined.

V was clipped by 3 bases and J by 2 bases, with 13 bases between them. CDR1 and CDR2 from the germline V gene are SGDLS and YYNGEE. The CDR3 is made up of 15 amino acids. This table comes from immunoSEQ multiplex PCR, and its TCRdb copy is limited to in-frame clones, with some not included. This sample has tens of thousands of clones; around 83% occur once, and the top ten carry approximately 4.5%. The specimen was CD4+ or CD8+ T cells sorted from blood, collected in a trial of the OX40 agonist ivuxolimab. The sequence derives from an adult with an advanced solid tumor such as melanoma, head and neck, liver or kidney cancer. The V gene is TRBV9, the J gene TRBJ2-3; D is possibly TRBD2 (6 bases). The CDR3 loop reads CASSDQGGFTDTQYF. In DNA, the CDR3 is TGTGCCAGCAGCGACCAGGGAGGCTTCACAGATACGCAGTATTTT.